This TCR beta chain came from a study of T cell responses to AZD1222 COVID-19 vaccine. In regard to this clone: What it binds is unknown.

Study-wide points: The donor cohort was predominantly white British with a female majority, and clonal diversity may have been underestimated. Reportedly, nearly half the spike-specific TCRs target unmutated variant regions. Two AZD1222 doses significantly raised spike-specific TCR breadth and depth over controls. Baseline serology detected seropositivity in only six AZD1222 recipients.

Produced via immunoSEQ multiplex PCR; TCRdb's table is partial and in-frame only. The top ten hold roughly 5% of the sample, which has approximately 100,000 clones, 85% seen once. The TCR originated in an adult who received the AZD1222 COVID-19 vaccine. The specimen was peripheral blood, collected 28 days after the second AZD1222 dose.

In DNA form, the CDR3 reads TGCGCCAGCAGCCAAGGGAGACTAGCGGTTGGCTACAATGAGCAGTTCTTC. Residues: CASSQGRLAVGYNEQFF. This rearrangement joins TRBV4-3 to TRBJ2-1; 9 bases align to TRBD2. The CDR3 covers 17 residues. V dropped 1 base and J dropped 3; count of bases not matched to a gene: 7. CDR1 and CDR2 from the germline V gene are LGHNA and YSLEER.